This T cell receptor (beta chain) was obtained from a study of early T cells in non-severe SARS-CoV-2 infection. Germline lookup yields CDR1 ENHRY and CDR2 SYGVKD. This CDR3 comprises 14 residues. V dropped 6 bases and J dropped 9; count of bases not matched to a gene: 9. Comments on this clonotype: What it binds is unknown.

Study findings and constraints: Anti-spike CD8 responses were favored by VDJdb matching, which missed private and CD4 specificities.

MiXCR, run by TCRdb on the 5' RACE reads, gives a single entry per CDR3 protein. The sample yields 60,000 to 90,000 distinct CDR3 sequences, about a sixth seen once. Sequencing was carried out using whole blood. The clonotype comes from an adult who was a healthcare worker with PCR-confirmed SARS-CoV-2 infection or an uninfected control (not recorded which). The chain combines TRBV10-3 with TRBJ2-1; 9 bases are a match to TRBD1. Written as DNA, the CDR3 is TGTGCCATCAGGGGGACAGGGAGTGACGGTGAGCAGTTCTTC. It translates to CAIRGTGSDGEQFF.